This T cell receptor (beta chain) was identified in a study of T cell repertoires in cytomegalovirus infection. Study details: Alongside well-studied HLA-B-restricted CMV epitopes, recently identified HLA-C-restricted CMV epitopes were also used. Findings of the study overall: Across the ex vivo response, the dominant clonotypes were HLA-C-restricted CMV-specific TCR beta clonotypes.

This clonotype was picked up a small number of times. As yet, its antigen is unknown. Each CDR3 protein gets one entry after TCRdb re-called the reads with MiXCR. This table has tens of thousands of distinct CDR3 sequences, around 20% appearing once. The sequence was collected from a human donor in good health (CMV status not recorded). Some clones in this sample may be carry-over from other donors' samples. The sample here was CD8+ T cells from cultured PBMCs, taken from culture after CMV antigen stimulation.

CDR3 nucleotide sequence: TGTGCCAGCAGTACGGGGACGAGCACCGGGGAGCTGTTTTTT. Translating it yields CASSTGTSTGELFF. The chain recombines TRBV6-6 with TRBJ2-2; perhaps D is TRBD1 or TRBD2 (5 bases each). The V gene lost 5 bases and the J gene lost 4 bases, with 11 bases spanning the gap. The CDR3 sequence is 14 residues long. CDR1 MNHNY and CDR2 SVGAGI come from the germline V gene (reference sequence).